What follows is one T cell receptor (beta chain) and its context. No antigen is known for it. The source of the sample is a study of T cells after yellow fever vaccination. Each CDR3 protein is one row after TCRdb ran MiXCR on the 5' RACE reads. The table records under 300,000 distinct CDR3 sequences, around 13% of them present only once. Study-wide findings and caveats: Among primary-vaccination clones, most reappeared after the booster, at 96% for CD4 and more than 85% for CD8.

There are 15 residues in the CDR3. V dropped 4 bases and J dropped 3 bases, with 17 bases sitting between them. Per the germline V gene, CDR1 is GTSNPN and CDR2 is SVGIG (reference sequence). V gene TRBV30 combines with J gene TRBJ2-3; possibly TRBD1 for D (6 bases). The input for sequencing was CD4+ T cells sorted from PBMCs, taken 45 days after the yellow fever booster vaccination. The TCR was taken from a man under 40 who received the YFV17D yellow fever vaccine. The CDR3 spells CAWKSFTGKTDTQYF. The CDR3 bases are TGTGCCTGGAAATCGTTTACAGGGAAAACAGATACGCAGTATTTT.